Below, 27 T cell receptor beta chains from the same sample are listed, as sequenced in a study of T cell responses to AZD1222 COVID-19 vaccine (dated by TCRdb to 2020 to 2023). The time point label corresponds to: about 28 days (+/-7) after the second vaccine dose. Library creation used the immunoSEQ multiplex PCR assay. TCRdb mirrors the immuneACCESS table, restricted to in-frame sequences. Some clones are absent from its copies; in checked studies, under half trace to an unresolved V gene, and the reason for the others is unknown. This sample is represented by 120,000 or so clones; 85% to 95% of them were singletons. The ten largest clones add up to more than 4.5% of the sample. Sample: peripheral blood, taken 28 days after the second AZD1222 dose. The receptors were gathered from an adult who received the AZD1222 COVID-19 vaccine.

The chain links TRBV11-2 to TRBJ2-2; D is undetermined. V lost 4 bases and J 4 bases, leaving 10 bases between the germline ends. CDR1 is SGHAT, CDR2 FQNNGV, per germline. The CDR3 consists of 14 residues. CDR3 sequence: CASSSHTVTGELFF. CDR3 sequence (DNA): TGTGCCAGCAGCTCACATACAGTCACCGGGGAGCTGTTTTTT.

The V call is TRBV6-1, the J call TRBJ2-7; D is undetermined. CDR3 length: 14 residues. V was shortened by 5 bases and J by 2 bases, with 13 bases between the two germline ends. In germline, CDR1 is MNHNS, CDR2 SASEGT. The CDR3 reads CASSSIDMTYEQYF. The DNA for the CDR3 is TGTGCCAGCAGTTCAATAGATATGACCTACGAGCAGTACTTC.

This clone turned up a few times. Sequence at one end of the junction differs from germline and may be a read error. This rearrangement joins TRBV12-3 or TRBV12-4 to TRBJ1-1, with D unresolved. This CDR3 is 13 amino acids long. CDR3 loop: CASSLARGTEAFF. The DNA for the CDR3 is TGTGCCAGCAGTCTAGCGCGTGGCACTGAAGCTTTCTTT.

The rearrangement joins TRBV12-5 to TRBJ1-2; D is undetermined. The CDR3 loop spans 12 amino acids. Germline-derived CDR1 and CDR2 are LGHNT and FRNRAP. V lost 2 bases and J lost 3, with 4 bases in between. The CDR3 coding sequence is TGTGCTAGTGGTTTGCATGACTATGGCTACACCTTC. It translates to CASGLHDYGYTF. The full variable domain, completed using reference TRBV12-5 and TRBJ1-2, is DARVTQTPRHKVTEMGQEVTMRCQPILGHNTVFWYRQTMMQGLELLAYFRNRAPLDDSGMPKDRFSAEMPDATLATLKIQPSEPRDSAVYFCASGLHDYGYTFGSGTRLTVV.

The genes are TRBV5-5 and TRBJ2-1; D gene ambiguous. CDR1 is SGHKS and CDR2 is YYEKEE in the germline V gene (reference sequence). CDR3 size: 12 residues. Trimming removed 1 base at V and 9 bases at J, with 8 bases between. The CDR3 bases are TGTGCCAGCAGCTTGCCCCCCGGTGAGCAGTTCTTC. Translated: CASSLPPGEQFF.

V usage is TRBV12-3 or TRBV12-4 and J usage is TRBJ1-2; D gene uncertain. V lost 6 bases and J 7 bases, leaving 15 bases between the germline ends. This CDR3 is built from 13 residues. The CDR3 protein is CASRSFNLGGYTF. CDR3 sequence (DNA): TGTGCCAGCAGGTCGTTCAACCTGGGTGGCTACACCTTC.

J is TRBJ1-3 and V is TRBV29-1, with D uncertain. The CDR3 consists of 11 residues. The germline V gene encodes CDR1 SQVTM and CDR2 ANQGSEA. Trimming took off 8 bases at V and 0 bases at J, with 5 bases between the two ends. This CDR3 is CSPSSGNTIYF. CDR3 nucleotides: TGCAGCCCCTCCTCTGGAAACACCATATATTTT.

This clone came up a few times. This chain links TRBV2 with TRBJ2-7; D unresolved. The V end was cut by 9 bases, the J end by 2 bases, with 11 bases between. Germline V lookup: CDR1 SNHLY, CDR2 FYNNEI. The CDR3 has 12 residues. CDR3 in DNA: TGTGCCAGTTCCACATCTACCTACGAGCAGTACTTC. Protein product: CASSTSTYEQYF.

This clone appeared a single time. The chain couples TRBV6-5 to TRBJ1-1; D might be TRBD1 (5 bases). Germline lookup yields CDR1 MNHEY and CDR2 SVGAGI. This CDR3 is built from 13 residues. The V end lost 5 bases, the J end lost 4 bases, and 11 bases lay between the germline ends. The CDR3 DNA is TGTGCCAGCAGTACGACAGTGACCACTGAAGCTTTCTTT. The encoded protein is CASSTTVTTEAFF.

The V and J genes are TRBV11-2 and TRBJ1-1; D call uncertain. The length of the CDR3 is 13 residues. Germline assignment: CDR1 SGHAT and CDR2 FQNNGV. V lost 1 base to trimming and J lost 1 base, with 4 bases between them. Written as DNA, the CDR3 is TGTGCCAGCAGCTTAGTCCGGAACACTGAAGCTTTCTTT. It specifies CASSLVRNTEAFF.

This rearrangement joins TRBV18 to TRBJ2-7; D may correspond to TRBD1 or TRBD2 (5 bases each). Germline loops: CDR1 KGHSH, CDR2 LQKENI. The CDR3 totals 15 residues. V lost 3 bases and J lost 1, with 13 bases in between. This CDR3 reads CASSPGTLRSYEQYF. The CDR3 nucleotides read TGTGCCAGCTCACCCGGGACGCTCAGATCCTACGAGCAGTACTTC. The full variable domain, rest sourced from reference TRBV18 and TRBJ2-7, is NAGVMQNPRHLVRRRGQEARLRCSPMKGHSHVYWYRQLPEEGLKFMVYLQKENIIDESGMPKERFSAEFPKEGPSILRIQQVVRGDSAAYFCASSPGTLRSYEQYFGPGTRLTVT.

The rearrangement links TRBV27 to TRBJ1-4, with TRBD1 identical over 9 bases. The CDR3 sequence is 14 residues long. V shed 8 bases and J 5 bases; nucleotides not matched to a gene: 6. Germline V gene lookup returns CDR1 MNHEY and CDR2 SMNVEV (reference sequence). The CDR3 DNA is TGTGCCAGCTCGGTGGGGACAGGGAATGAAAAACTGTTTTTT. The encoded protein is CASSVGTGNEKLFF.

This chain links TRBV2 with TRBJ2-1; D possibly matches TRBD1 or TRBD2 (6 bases each). The germline CDR1 and CDR2 sequences are SNHLY and FYNNEI. CDR3 length equals 14 residues. The V and J ends lost 3 bases and 7 bases respectively, with 13 bases between them. CDR3 amino acids: CASSEGARGNEQFF. DNA of the CDR3: TGTGCCAGCAGTGAGGGGGCCCGGGGGAATGAGCAGTTCTTC.

CDR3 amino acids: CASSQDWAGGDQETQYF. The CDR3, as DNA: TGTGCCAGCAGCCAAGATTGGGCAGGGGGCGATCAAGAGACCCAGTACTTC. The V gene is TRBV3-1 (or the pseudogene TRBV3-2), the J gene TRBJ2-5; 8 bases map to TRBD1. This CDR3 region has 17 residues. V was clipped by 0 bases and J by 2 bases; unmatched bases: 8. Germline CDR1 reads LGHDT; CDR2 reads YNNKEL (reference sequence).

V and J are TRBV5-1 and TRBJ1-2, with TRBD1 identical over 12 bases. V shed 6 bases, J shed 11 bases, and the junction held 14 bases outside the gene matches. The CDR3 runs to 15 residues. From germline, CDR1 is SGHRS and CDR2 YFSETQ. The CDR3 spells CASTGSPGQGAPYTF. The CDR3 region has the DNA TGCGCCAGCACAGGATCTCCGGGACAGGGGGCTCCTTACACCTTC.

Worth noting for this clone: A junction end diverges from the germline sequence, so it may reflect a read error. The CDR3 DNA reads TGTGCCAGCAGTTACTCGGGGACACCGAACGCTGAAGCTTTCTTT. Protein product: CASSYSGTPNAEAFF. The chain uses TRBV6-5 and TRBJ1-1, with D possibly TRBD1 on 6 matching bases. This CDR3 contains 15 residues. CDR1 and CDR2 (germline): MNHEY, SVGAGI.

The gene calls are TRBV29-1 and TRBJ2-1, with a weak D call TRBD2 (5 bases). This CDR3 region has 13 residues. V lost 5 bases and J lost 1, with 9 bases in between. Germline lookup yields CDR1 SQVTM and CDR2 ANQGSEA. DNA of the CDR3: TGCAGCGTTTTAGCGCTTTCCTACAATGAGCAGTTCTTC. Amino acid sequence: CSVLALSYNEQFF.

The V and J genes are TRBV7-2 and TRBJ1-3, with D possibly being TRBD1 (5 bases). The ends were cut back, 5 bases at V and 4 bases at J, with 15 bases in the middle. The CDR3 is 15 amino acids. Germline CDR1 and CDR2: SGHTA and FQGNSA. As DNA, the CDR3 is TGTGCCAGCAGCCTAGGGGCCATGAAGGGAAACACCATATATTTT. It encodes CASSLGAMKGNTIYF. The full variable domain, its missing parts supplied by reference TRBV7-2 and TRBJ1-3, is GAGVSQSPSNKVTEKGKDVELRCDPISGHTALYWYRQSLGQGLEFLIYFQGNSAPDKSGLPSDRFSAERTGGSVSTLTIQRTQQEDSAVYLCASSLGAMKGNTIYFGEGSWLTVV.

The chain has TRBV7-2 and TRBJ2-1; D is perhaps TRBD1 (7 bases). Germline CDR1 reads SGHTA; CDR2 reads FQGNSA. The CDR3 contains 14 residues. Trimming took 3 bases from V and 6 from J, leaving 12 bases between them. CDR3 coding DNA: TGTGCCAGCAGCTTGGGCAGGGGGGTCAATGAGCAGTTCTTC. Its protein product is CASSLGRGVNEQFF. The full variable domain, in which reference TRBV7-2 and TRBJ2-1 provide the parts outside the CDR3, is GAGVSQSPSNKVTEKGKDVELRCDPISGHTALYWYRQSLGQGLEFLIYFQGNSAPDKSGLPSDRFSAERTGGSVSTLTIQRTQQEDSAVYLCASSLGRGVNEQFFGPGTRLTVL.

This chain joins TRBV5-5 and TRBJ1-1, with TRBD1 matching 10 bases. V was clipped by 3 bases and J by 4 bases; unmatched bases: 6. Germline values: CDR1 SGHKS, CDR2 YYEKEE (reference sequence). The CDR3 spans 15 residues. In nucleotides, the CDR3 is TGTGCCAGCAGCTCACCGGGACAGGGGCCCACTGAAGCTTTCTTT. Protein sequence: CASSSPGQGPTEAFF.

This chain uses TRBV15 with TRBJ2-1; 9 bases map to TRBD1. This CDR3 is 14 amino acids long. The germline V gene encodes CDR1 LNHNV and CDR2 YYDKDF (reference sequence). Trimming cost V 5 bases and J 6 bases; bases outside gene matches: 5. Here the CDR3 DNA reads TGTGCCACCAGCCCTCGACAGGGGGTCAATGAGCAGTTCTTC. Its translation: CATSPRQGVNEQFF.

The rearrangement links TRBV15 to TRBJ1-1; TRBD1 matches 8 bases. V lost 3 bases, J lost 1 base, and 1 base stayed unmatched. This CDR3 has 14 residues. Germline V lookup: CDR1 LNHNV, CDR2 YYDKDF (reference sequence). The CDR3 DNA sequence: TGTGCCACCAGCAGGGGACAGGCGAACACTGAAGCTTTCTTT. Its protein product is CATSRGQANTEAFF. The full variable domain, its missing parts supplied by reference TRBV15 and TRBJ1-1, is DAMVIQNPRYQVTQFGKPVTLSCSQTLNHNVMYWYQQKSSQAPKLLFHYYDKDFNNEADTPDNFQSRRPNTSFCFLDIRSPGLGDTAMYLCATSRGQANTEAFFGQGTRLTVV.

This chain connects TRBV6-5 to TRBJ2-4; D gene unclear. Trimming removed 7 bases from V and 1 base from J, with 5 bases in between. CDR3 length equals 12 residues. Looked up from germline, CDR1 is MNHEY and CDR2 is SVGAGI. In nucleotides, the CDR3 is TGTGCCAGCAAAGGGGCCAAAAACATTCAGTACTTC. This encodes CASKGAKNIQYF.

V gene TRBV3-1 (or the pseudogene TRBV3-2) combines with J gene TRBJ2-1; 10 bases align to TRBD1. In germline, CDR1 is LGHDT, CDR2 YNNKEL (reference sequence). V lost 5 bases and J lost 9; bases outside the gene matches: 13. The CDR3 is 16 residues long. CDR3 nucleotide sequence: TGTGCCAGCAGCGCCCGGGACAGGGGCATTTTGACTGAGCAGTTCTTC. Its protein is CASSARDRGILTEQFF.

This clone came up once. The genes are TRBV3-1 (or the pseudogene TRBV3-2) and TRBJ1-2, with D tentatively TRBD1 (5 bases). This CDR3 comprises 15 residues. Germline CDR1 is LGHDT and CDR2 is YNNKEL (reference sequence). V was cut by 0 bases and J by 4 bases, with 12 bases left in between. The CDR3 loop reads CASSQDLGPIYGYTF. CDR3 nucleotides: TGTGCCAGCAGCCAAGATCTGGGGCCCATCTATGGCTACACCTTC.

The V and J genes are TRBV7-2 and TRBJ1-3; D gene ambiguous. The CDR3 length is 14 residues. V lost 0 bases to trimming and J lost 1 base, with 4 bases between them. Per germline, CDR1 SGHTA and CDR2 FQGNSA. CDR3 DNA: TGTGCCAGCAGCTTAGCTCCTTCTGGAAACACCATATATTTT. It translates to CASSLAPSGNTIYF.

The rearrangement links TRBV7-2 to TRBJ2-2; a weak D match, TRBD2 (5 bases). Trimming left V 4 bases short and J 4 bases short, with 13 bases between. Germline V lookup: CDR1 SGHTA, CDR2 FQGNSA. The CDR3 covers 15 residues. This CDR3 reads CASSSSGRSTGELFF. CDR3 nucleotide sequence: TGTGCCAGCAGCTCGAGCGGCAGGTCCACCGGGGAGCTGTTTTTT. Using reference TRBV7-2 and TRBJ2-2 for the parts outside the CDR3, the full variable domain is GAGVSQSPSNKVTEKGKDVELRCDPISGHTALYWYRQSLGQGLEFLIYFQGNSAPDKSGLPSDRFSAERTGGSVSTLTIQRTQQEDSAVYLCASSSSGRSTGELFFGEGSRLTVL.